The text below deals with one T cell receptor (beta chain). The antigen remains unidentified. CDR3 length: 14 amino acids. Trimming took off 4 bases at V and 8 bases at J, with 14 bases between the two ends. Germline V lookup: CDR1 SNHLY, CDR2 FYNNEI. This specimen comes from a study of T cell responses to AZD1222 COVID-19 vaccine. Whole-study findings and limits: It was only 6 or 7 AZD1222 recipients who were seropositive at baseline. Among spike-specific TCRs, nearly half reportedly target unmutated variant regions.

This table comes from immunoSEQ multiplex PCR, and its TCRdb copy is limited to in-frame clones, with some not included. The data hold over 45,000 clones, with about 85% observed a single time. The chain joins TRBV2 to TRBJ1-4; weak D call: TRBD1 (5 bases). This material consisted of peripheral blood, taken on day 0 of MenACWY control vaccination. The receptor was isolated from an adult in good health. This chain's CDR3 is CASSVLGAREKLFF. The CDR3 DNA is TGTGCCAGCAGTGTATTAGGGGCGCGCGAAAAACTGTTTTTT.